This passage covers 10 T cell receptor beta chains from one sample sequenced in a study of response to subunit inactivated influenza vaccine. Via MiXCR, TCRdb re-called the RT-PCR reads, giving one row per CDR3 protein. The sample includes roughly 780,000 distinct CDR3 sequences, less than 20% of them seen just once. This material consisted of PBMCs from blood, taken more than 4 days after vaccination. Receptor source: a man aged 45-60 years who received an inactivated influenza vaccine.

This clonotype has just a few counts. This chain links TRBV5-1 with TRBJ2-7, with 7 nucleotides matching TRBD1. The CDR3 runs to 14 residues. Per germline, CDR1 SGHRS and CDR2 YFSETQ. With 0 bases clipped from V and 5 bases from J, the junction kept 5 bases outside the gene matches. CDR3 residues: CASSLEGQTHEQYF. CDR3 coding DNA: TGCGCCAGCAGCTTGGAGGGACAGACCCACGAGCAGTACTTC.

The rearrangement uses TRBV20-1 and TRBJ1-5, with 8 bases fitting TRBD1. The CDR3 runs to 14 residues. Germline V gene lookup returns CDR1 DFQATT and CDR2 SNEGSKA (reference sequence). The V gene end was trimmed by 6 bases and the J gene end by 3 bases; junction bases not matched to a gene: 7. This CDR3 reads CSAKDRAPNQPQHF. In DNA form, the CDR3 reads TGCAGTGCAAAGGACAGGGCTCCCAATCAGCCCCAGCATTTT.

Only a few counts were recorded for this clonotype. This rearrangement joins TRBV15 to TRBJ2-2; D not resolved. The V end was cut by 0 bases, the J end by 2 bases, with 7 bases between. In germline, CDR1 is LNHNV, CDR2 YYDKDF (reference sequence). The length of the CDR3 is 15 residues. The CDR3 DNA is TGTGCCACCAGCAGAGATAAGGGCAACACCGGGGAGCTGTTTTTT. Translated, it gives CATSRDKGNTGELFF.

The chain couples TRBV3-1 to TRBJ1-6; D is ambiguous. The germline V gene encodes CDR1 LGHDT and CDR2 YNNKEL (reference sequence). Trimming removed 0 bases at V and 5 bases at J, with 8 bases between. The CDR3 consists of 15 residues. The CDR3 DNA reads TGTGCCAGCAGCCAAGACAATTTACATAATTCACCCCTCCACTTT. This encodes CASSQDNLHNSPLHF. The full variable domain, its missing parts supplied by reference TRBV3-1 and TRBJ1-6, is DTAVSQTPKYLVTQMGNDKSIKCEQNLGHDTMYWYKQDSKKFLKIMFSYNNKELIINETVPNRFSPKSPDKAHLNLHINSLELGDSAVYFCASSQDNLHNSPLHFGNGTRLTVT.

The table lists this clonotype with a few counts. The chain recombines TRBV6-5 with TRBJ2-1, with TRBD2 matching over 8 bases. CDR1 is MNHEY, CDR2 SVGAGI, per germline. V trimming: 2 bases; J trimming: 3 bases; junction bases outside the gene matches: 9. The CDR3 consists of 17 residues. The CDR3 DNA reads as TGTGCCAGCAGTTACGGGGGGGCGGGAGGCCGCTACAATGAGCAGTTCTTC. It is translated as CASSYGGAGGRYNEQFF.

The chain combines TRBV10-3 with TRBJ1-2; the match to TRBD1 covers 11 bases. The CDR3 has 17 amino acids. The germline CDR1 and CDR2 sequences are ENHRY and SYGVKD. V was clipped by 6 bases and J by 3 bases; unmatched bases: 12. The chain's CDR3 is CAISPTAGQGAYYGYTF. The CDR3 DNA is TGTGCCATCAGCCCGACGGCAGGACAGGGGGCCTACTATGGCTACACCTTC.

This clonotype has at least ten counts. The V call is TRBV20-1, the J call TRBJ1-1; D not resolved. Germline assignment: CDR1 DFQATT and CDR2 SNEGSKA (reference sequence). The CDR3 loop spans 15 amino acids. V shed 3 bases and J shed 0 bases, with 14 bases lying between them. CDR3: CSASLSVNMNTEAFF. DNA of the CDR3: TGCAGTGCTAGCCTCTCAGTTAACATGAACACTGAAGCTTTCTTT.

This clonotype was found many times. This chain uses TRBV7-2 with TRBJ2-5, with unresolved D. Germline loops: CDR1 SGHTA, CDR2 FQGNSA. Trimming removed 5 bases from V and 5 bases from J, with 6 bases in between. CDR3 size: 11 residues. DNA for the CDR3: TGTGCCAGCAGCCTCTTTGAGACCCAGTACTTC. It specifies CASSLFETQYF. Complete variable domain (other parts from reference TRBV7-2 and TRBJ2-5): GAGVSQSPSNKVTEKGKDVELRCDPISGHTALYWYRQSLGQGLEFLIYFQGNSAPDKSGLPSDRFSAERTGGSVSTLTIQRTQQEDSAVYLCASSLFETQYFGPGTRLLVL.

CDR3 sequence: CASSQDVKGYNEQFF. The CDR3 coding sequence is TGTGCCAGCAGCCAAGACGTAAAGGGCTACAATGAGCAGTTCTTC. The chain couples TRBV4-2 to TRBJ2-1; no reliable D call. The CDR3 contains 15 residues. Trimming took 0 bases from V and 3 from J, leaving 9 bases between them. CDR1 is LGHNA, CDR2 YNFKEQ, per germline.

V is TRBV12-3 or TRBV12-4 and J is TRBJ1-1; D might be TRBD1 (5 bases). The CDR3 spans 13 residues. Trimming took 11 bases from V and 0 from J, leaving 13 bases between them. The CDR3 DNA reads TGTGCCCACCGGGGGGTTATGAACACTGAAGCTTTCTTT. Its translation: CAHRGVMNTEAFF.